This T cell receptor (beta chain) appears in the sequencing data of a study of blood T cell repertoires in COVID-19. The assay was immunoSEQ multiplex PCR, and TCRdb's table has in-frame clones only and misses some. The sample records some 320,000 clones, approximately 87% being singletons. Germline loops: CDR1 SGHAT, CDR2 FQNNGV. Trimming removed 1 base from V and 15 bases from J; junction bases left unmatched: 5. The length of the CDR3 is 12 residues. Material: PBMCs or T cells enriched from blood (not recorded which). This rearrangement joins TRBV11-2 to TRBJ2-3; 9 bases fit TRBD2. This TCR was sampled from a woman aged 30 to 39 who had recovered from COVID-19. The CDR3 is CASSLGLAVTYF. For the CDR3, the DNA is TGTGCCAGCAGCTTAGGACTAGCGGTTACATATTTT.